The source of this TCR beta chain is a study of T-cell memory formation after mild COVID-19. Study overall: In these data, TCR clusters were largely donor specific.

With regard to this clonotype: The antigen is not known.

Study outcomes and limitations: Contracting clones localized mainly to CM and EM when CD4+ and mainly to EMRA when CD8+.

The CDR3 is 13 amino acids. CDR1 is SQVTM and CDR2 is ANQGSEA in the germline V gene. Unmatched junction bases numbered 5, after V lost 7 bases and J lost 4 bases. In TCRdb, the 5' RACE reads were re-called with MiXCR into one record per CDR3 protein. The sample yields 350,000 to 500,000 distinct CDR3 sequences, approximately 18% seen once. The TCR comes from a man aged 18 to 30 who had mild COVID-19 (a few samples of this study predate the infection). Cell type and time point are not known. The genes are TRBV29-1 and TRBJ1-2; 11 bases line up with TRBD1. What was sequenced was PBMCs or a T cell subset sorted from them (not recorded which). The CDR3 DNA reads TGCAGCGCCCGGACAGGGGGCGGCTATGGCTACACCTTC. This gives the protein CSARTGGGYGYTF.